Following are 20 T cell receptor beta chains from one sample sequenced in a study of Graves' ophthalmopathy and Graves' hyperthyroidism (dated by TCRdb to the late 2010s). The sequencer was an Illumina HiSeq 2000. For repertoire sequencing, the TCR beta CDR3 regions were amplified from RNA transcripts. HTBI primers and the Qiagen OneStep RT-PCR kit were used in a first-round RT-PCR, which was followed by a second-round multiplex PCR, size selection and purification. In-frame beta chains were kept once TCRdb had trimmed the public reads at Q25 with fastp and called clones with MiXCR. For every CDR3 protein sequence, its rows merge into one entry that carries the most common genes and DNA. Present in this sample are approximately 540,000 distinct CDR3 sequences, 35% to 40% of which were seen just once. About 4% of the sample belongs to the ten largest clones. The sample was peripheral blood or thyroid tissue (not recorded which). The receptor source for this set is an adult man with Graves' hyperthyroidism.

This clonotype was detected only a few times. The V call is TRBV5-1, the J call TRBJ2-7; D is unresolved. The CDR3 extends over 12 amino acids. Per the germline V gene, CDR1 is SGHRS and CDR2 is YFSETQ. V was pared by 6 bases and J by 5 bases, with 12 bases between. The CDR3 here is CASMDGRDEQYF. CDR3 DNA: TGCGCCAGCATGGATGGACGGGACGAGCAGTACTTC.

V gene TRBV7-9 combines with J gene TRBJ2-7, with 8 positions matching TRBD1. The V gene's germline CDR1 is SEHNR and CDR2 FQNEAQ (reference sequence). CDR3 length: 16 amino acids. Trimming took 8 bases from V and 5 from J; bases not matched to a gene: 17. The CDR3 protein is CASSRDVQAGGHEQYF. The CDR3 coding sequence is TGTGCCAGCTCACGGGACGTTCAAGCAGGGGGCCACGAGCAGTACTTC.

CDR3 sequence (DNA): TGCGCCAGCAGCTTGAACACACTGAACACTGAAGCTTTCTTT. Translation gives CASSLNTLNTEAFF. This chain uses TRBV5-1 with TRBJ1-1; D gene uncertain. Trimming left V 1 base short and J 0 bases short, with 7 bases between. The CDR3 consists of 14 residues. Germline V lookup: CDR1 SGHRS, CDR2 YFSETQ. The full variable domain, in which reference TRBV5-1 and TRBJ1-1 provide the parts outside the CDR3, is KAGVTQTPRYLIKTRGQQVTLSCSPISGHRSVSWYQQTPGQGLQFLFEYFSETQRNKGNFPGRFSGRQFSNSRSEMNVSTLELGDSALYLCASSLNTLNTEAFFGQGTRLTVV.

This clonotype appeared many times. V and J are TRBV7-9 and TRBJ2-7; 9 bases agree with TRBD1. This CDR3 contains 15 residues. V was clipped by 4 bases and J by 1 base; unmatched bases: 5. Germline lookup yields CDR1 SEHNR and CDR2 FQNEAQ (reference sequence). This CDR3 reads CASSSSGTGSYEQYF. The DNA of the CDR3 is TGTGCCAGCAGCTCCTCCGGGACAGGGTCCTACGAGCAGTACTTC.

The sample holds many counts of this clonotype. The chain employs TRBV9 and TRBJ1-1; 11 bases line up with TRBD1. The V segment lost 3 bases and the J segment 3 bases; nucleotides outside the gene matches: 10. Germline loops: CDR1 SGDLS, CDR2 YYNGEE. The CDR3 consists of 17 residues. The CDR3 nucleotides are TGTGCCAGCAGCGGACCCCGGGACAGGGGGTGGGACACTGAAGCTTTCTTT. Translating gives CASSGPRDRGWDTEAFF.

V usage is TRBV19 and J usage is TRBJ1-5; 7 bases agree with TRBD1. V lost 5 bases, J lost 3 bases, and 16 bases stayed unmatched. CDR3 size: 18 residues. Germline loops: CDR1 LNHDA, CDR2 SQIVND (reference sequence). The CDR3 here is CASSPAWGRGHYNQPQHF. The CDR3 DNA is TGTGCCAGTAGTCCCGCCTGGGGAAGGGGGCATTACAATCAGCCCCAGCATTTT.

This clonotype was detected ten times or more. The CDR3 reads CASSTTGGGYTF. The CDR3 DNA reads TGTGCCAGCAGCACGACAGGGGGCGGCTACACCTTC. The chain employs TRBV7-2 and TRBJ1-2, with TRBD1 matching 10 bases. Trimming at V came to 5 bases and at J to 8 bases, leaving 2 bases not matched to a gene. This CDR3 spans 12 amino acids. Germline V lookup: CDR1 SGHTA, CDR2 FQGNSA.

In regard to this clonotype: Being one base from a much bigger clone, this may be a read error. The chain combines TRBV10-3 with TRBJ2-5; possibly TRBD1 for D (7 bases). The CDR3 has 14 amino acids. The germline V and J ends were trimmed by 4 bases and 6 bases, with 15 bases remaining between them. Per the germline V gene, CDR1 is ENHRY and CDR2 is SYGVKD. CDR3 in DNA: TGTGCCATCAGTGGGACAGGAGGGGTACAGACCCAGTACTTC. This translates into CAISGTGGVQTQYF.

This chain connects TRBV5-1 to TRBJ1-2; no clear D gene. Germline V gives CDR1 SGHRS, CDR2 YFSETQ. V lost 0 bases, J lost 3 bases, and 21 bases lay in between. The CDR3 runs to 18 residues. The CDR3 spells CASSLVLNTGVDYYGYTF. As DNA, the CDR3 is TGCGCCAGCAGCTTGGTCTTGAACACCGGGGTGGACTACTATGGCTACACCTTC.

This clonotype was found a few times. The chain has TRBV27 and TRBJ2-7; perhaps TRBD1 as D (5 bases). The CDR3 runs 14 residues. The V end was cut by 8 bases, the J end by 7 bases, with 21 bases between. Germline-derived CDR1 and CDR2 are MNHEY and SMNVEV (reference sequence). The CDR3 bases are TGTGCCAGCCGTCCGTGGGGCGCAGTAGGGGAGCAGTACTTC. Translating it yields CASRPWGAVGEQYF.

This clonotype has only one observation. The chain combines TRBV19 with TRBJ2-7; no clear D gene. V lost 3 bases, J lost 3 bases, and 9 bases lay in between. Germline lookup yields CDR1 LNHDA and CDR2 SQIVND (reference sequence). The CDR3 contains 13 residues. CDR3 amino acids: CASSIRRDYEQYF. CDR3 nucleotides: TGTGCCAGTAGTATTCGGCGTGACTACGAGCAGTACTTC.

This clonotype has at least ten counts. The chain links TRBV9 to TRBJ1-2; possibly TRBD1 for D (5 bases). Trimming left V 0 bases short and J 5 bases short, with 17 bases between. The CDR3 contains 16 residues. Germline CDR1 is SGDLS and CDR2 is YYNGEE. In DNA form, the CDR3 reads TGTGCCAGCAGCGTAGGTTCAGGGCACAAGGGGTATGGCTACACCTTC. Translated: CASSVGSGHKGYGYTF.

This clonotype turned up a few times. A single base separates this from a much larger clone, so it may be a read error. This chain links TRBV19 with TRBJ1-2, with D unresolved. This CDR3 contains 13 residues. Trimming left V 3 bases short and J 8 bases short, with 13 bases between. Looked up from germline, CDR1 is LNHDA and CDR2 is SQIVND (reference sequence). This chain's CDR3 is CASSIHRSSGYTF. The DNA of the CDR3 is TGTGCCAGTAGTATCCATAGGAGCAGCGGCTACACCTTC. Drawing the rest from reference TRBV19 and TRBJ1-2, the complete variable domain is DGGITQSPKYLFRKEGQNVTLSCEQNLNHDAMYWYRQDPGQGLRLIYYSQIVNDFQKGDIAEGYSVSREKKESFPLTVTSAQKNPTAFYLCASSIHRSSGYTFGSGTRLTVV.

With respect to this clonotype: A much more abundant neighbour one base away suggests this may be a read error. The chain employs TRBV20-1 and TRBJ1-2; 8 bases map to TRBD1. There are 13 residues in the CDR3. Germline-derived CDR1 and CDR2 are DFQATT and SNEGSKA (reference sequence). CDR3 region: CNAAGQANYGYTF. CDR3 in DNA: TGCAATGCCGCGGGACAGGCCAACTATGGCTACACCTTC.

The chain is built from TRBV29-1 and TRBJ1-5; D is uncertain. CDR3 length: 12 amino acids. Germline V CDR1 and CDR2: SQVTM, ANQGSEA. V lost 8 bases, J lost 5 bases, and 13 bases lay in between. The CDR3 nucleotides are TGCAGCTTGGCCGGCGGGGATCAGCCCCAGCATTTT. Translation: CSLAGGDQPQHF.

The sample holds many counts of this clonotype. J is TRBJ1-5 and V is TRBV7-8; a possible D gene is TRBD1 (5 bases). The CDR3 loop spans 15 amino acids. Trimming shortened V by 5 bases and J by 5 bases, and 16 bases separated the two germline ends. Germline V lookup: CDR1 SGHVS, CDR2 FQNEAQ. This chain's CDR3 is CASSLTVEGYQPQHF. CDR3 coding DNA: TGTGCCAGCAGCCTTACGGTAGAGGGGTATCAGCCCCAGCATTTT.

There are many counts of this clonotype. CDR3 in DNA: TGTGCCAGCAGTGAACAGGGGATGTTTCCCTACTATGGCTACACCTTC. It is translated as CASSEQGMFPYYGYTF. V is TRBV12-3 or TRBV12-4 and J is TRBJ1-2; 7 nucleotides line up with TRBD1. V shed 5 bases and J 3 bases; nucleotides not matched to a gene: 12. The CDR3 totals 16 residues.

In its sample, this clonotype was seen many times. The genes are TRBV13 and TRBJ2-7; 12 positions agree with TRBD1. Germline-derived CDR1 and CDR2 are PRHDT and FYEKMQ (reference sequence). This CDR3 region has 16 residues. The J segment lost 5 bases and the V segment lost 1 base, leaving 6 bases of the junction unmatched. The CDR3 DNA reads as TGTGCCAGCAGCTTAGTAGGGACAGGGGGCGGCAACGAGCAGTACTTC. It translates to CASSLVGTGGGNEQYF.

The J gene is TRBJ1-1, the V gene TRBV12-3 or TRBV12-4; no definite D call. Trimming pared 8 bases from V and 1 base from J, leaving 26 bases between. The CDR3 runs 18 residues. In nucleotides, the CDR3 is TGTGCCAGCCCGCCCCTCGCTTTTGGGAGCTTCGAGAACACTGAAGCTTTCTTT. This encodes CASPPLAFGSFENTEAFF.

The table lists this clonotype with a few counts. A much larger clone sits a single nucleotide away, making a read error possible. The chain uses TRBV20-1 and TRBJ2-7; 11 bases match TRBD2. The CDR3 sequence is 15 residues long. Germline CDR1 DFQATT, CDR2 SNEGSKA (reference sequence). CDR3 sequence: CSARLAGGNSYGQYF. DNA of the CDR3: TGCAGTGCTAGACTAGCGGGGGGTAACTCCTACGGGCAGTACTTC.